The 27 T cell receptor beta chains below all came from one sample that was sequenced in a study of T cell clonotyping in hematopoietic cell transplantation. Time point indicated: recipient sample about 28 days before transplant, after cytoreduction. Sequenced by immunoSEQ multiplex PCR; TCRdb stores in-frame clones only, minus some. The table includes about 45,000 clones, approximately 80% detected once. Sequences were derived from peripheral blood mononuclear cells, sampled before stem cell transplant. All receptors derive from a man aged 55 to 70 with myelodysplastic syndrome. Some clones in this sample may be carry-over from other donors' samples.

The count of this clone is one. The genes are TRBV14 and TRBJ2-2; no firm D call. CDR3 length equals 15 residues. Germline-derived CDR1 and CDR2 are SGHDN and FVKESK. Trimming stripped 2 bases from V and 6 bases from J, with 13 bases between. CDR3 in DNA: TGTGCCAGCAGCCAAACACCCACCTTGGCCGGGGAGCTGTTTTTT. Translated, it gives CASSQTPTLAGELFF.

This clone was seen only a few times. Here the CDR3 DNA reads TGTGCCAGCAGCGTAGTGGGGGGTGCGCTGTTTTTT. Its protein product is CASSVVGGALFF. V usage is TRBV9 and J usage is TRBJ2-2; a weak D match, TRBD2 (6 bases). In germline, CDR1 is SGDLS, CDR2 YYNGEE. Trimming took 0 bases from V and 13 from J, leaving 10 bases between them. CDR3 size: 12 residues.

The table lists this clone with a count of one. This sequence joins TRBV5-1 and TRBJ1-1, with 7 bases matching TRBD1. Germline V gives CDR1 SGHRS, CDR2 YFSETQ. The CDR3 length is 15 residues. With 3 bases clipped from V and 1 base from J, the junction kept 6 bases outside the gene matches. This CDR3 is CASSSGRTGNTEAFF. The CDR3 nucleotides read TGCGCCAGCAGCTCCGGAAGGACAGGGAACACTGAAGCTTTCTTT.

The rearrangement links TRBV5-5 to TRBJ1-2; tentatively, D is TRBD1 (6 bases). The CDR3 length is 13 residues. Germline assignment: CDR1 SGHKS and CDR2 YYEKEE (reference sequence). V shed 2 bases and J shed 10 bases, with 15 bases lying between them. For the CDR3, the DNA is TGTGCCAGCAGCTTTCACAGGGTCGGAGACTACACCTTC. It translates to CASSFHRVGDYTF.

The chain is built from TRBV28 and TRBJ2-1; 10 positions agree with TRBD2. The CDR3 extends over 15 amino acids. Germline CDR1 is MDHEN and CDR2 is SYDVKM. Trimming removed 2 bases from V and 9 bases from J; junction bases left unmatched: 7. Here the CDR3 reads CASSLSGGAGFEQFF. CDR3 bases: TGTGCCAGCAGTTTAAGCGGGGGGGCCGGGTTTGAGCAGTTCTTC.

The V gene is TRBV7-2, the J gene TRBJ2-7; TRBD2 agrees at 13 bases. The V and J ends lost 6 bases and 3 bases, in that order; junction bases with no gene match: 5. Per germline, CDR1 SGHTA and CDR2 FQGNSA. This CDR3 region has 15 residues. The CDR3 DNA follows: TGTGCCAGCAGTATGGGACTAGCGGGGAACTACGAGCAGTACTTC. It codes for CASSMGLAGNYEQYF.

The J gene is TRBJ1-5, the V gene TRBV4-1; no reliable D call. CDR3 length equals 14 residues. Germline V lookup: CDR1 MGHRA, CDR2 YSYEKL. V lost 0 bases, J lost 9 bases, and 12 bases lay in between. In DNA form, the CDR3 reads TGCGCCAGCAGCCAAGATACAGAGGGTTGGCCCCAGCATTTT. This codes for CASSQDTEGWPQHF.

The chain recombines TRBV10-1 with TRBJ1-1; TRBD1 might be the D (5 bases). The CDR3 has 13 amino acids. Germline V gene data show CDR1 as WNHNN and CDR2 as SYGVQD (reference sequence). Trimming took 6 bases from V and 5 from J, leaving 13 bases between them. This CDR3 reads CASSRVLGTEAFF. DNA for the CDR3: TGCGCCAGCAGCAGGGTACTTGGGACTGAAGCTTTCTTT.

The sample holds one count of this clone. The rearrangement uses TRBV5-1 and TRBJ2-3, with TRBD2 matching over 11 bases. The V and J ends lost 0 bases and 5 bases, in that order; junction bases with no gene match: 8. The CDR3 is 17 amino acids. The germline gives CDR1 SGHRS, CDR2 YFSETQ. The CDR3 DNA reads TGCGCCAGCAGCTTGGATAGCGGGGGGGCCTTCGGAGATACGCAGTATTTT. Its protein is CASSLDSGGAFGDTQYF.

The CDR3 DNA is TGTGCCAGTAGTCGAGGGGCGGAAGGCACCGGGGAGCTGTTTTTT. Protein: CASSRGAEGTGELFF. The chain joins TRBV19 to TRBJ2-2; perhaps D is TRBD1 or TRBD2 (5 bases each). The CDR3 totals 15 residues. V lost 5 bases to trimming and J lost 4 bases, with 14 bases between them. The germline V gene encodes CDR1 LNHDA and CDR2 SQIVND (reference sequence).

CDR3: CASSLEAGAYGYTF. CDR3 nucleotide sequence: TGCGCCAGCAGCTTGGAGGCAGGGGCCTATGGCTACACCTTC. The genes are TRBV5-1 and TRBJ1-2, with D possibly being TRBD1 (6 bases). Looked up from germline, CDR1 is SGHRS and CDR2 is YFSETQ. The CDR3 runs 14 residues. Trimming took off 0 bases at V and 4 bases at J, with 10 bases between the two ends. Looking up the rest from reference TRBV5-1 and TRBJ1-2 gives the full variable domain: KAGVTQTPRYLIKTRGQQVTLSCSPISGHRSVSWYQQTPGQGLQFLFEYFSETQRNKGNFPGRFSGRQFSNSRSEMNVSTLELGDSALYLCASSLEAGAYGYTFGSGTRLTVV.

The chain is built from TRBV6-1 and TRBJ1-4, with a weak D call TRBD1 (6 bases). Between the trimmed V and J ends, which lost 4 bases and 3 bases, there was a span of 12 bases. CDR1 is MNHNS, CDR2 SASEGT, per germline. The CDR3 sequence is 15 residues long. The CDR3: CASSVTGRANEKLFF. The CDR3 nucleotides are TGTGCCAGCAGTGTCACAGGGCGCGCTAATGAAAAACTGTTTTTT.

This clone was found a few times. The DNA of the CDR3 is TGTGCCAGCAGCTTAGAGGGGGCGAGTATGAACACTGAAGCTTTCTTT. Protein sequence: CASSLEGASMNTEAFF. The chain links TRBV7-3 to TRBJ1-1; TRBD1 matches at 7 bases. The CDR3 is made up of 16 amino acids. Germline V gene sequence: CDR1 SGHTA, CDR2 FQGTGA. After removal of 2 bases from V and 0 bases from J, the junction contained 6 bases not matched to a gene.

This sequence joins TRBV9 and TRBJ1-3; D is unclear. The CDR3 runs to 17 residues. The V and J ends lost 4 bases and 3 bases respectively, with 20 bases between them. Germline V gene lookup returns CDR1 SGDLS and CDR2 YYNGEE. In nucleotides, the CDR3 is TGTGCCAGCAGCTTCAACCCGGCCGGGGAAGGTGGAAACACCATATATTTT. This encodes CASSFNPAGEGGNTIYF.

This clone turned up a few times. This chain links TRBV5-8 with TRBJ1-6; D is unclear. V lost 1 base, J lost 7 bases, and 6 bases lay in between. CDR1 and CDR2 (germline): SGHTS, YDEGEE. This CDR3 has 13 residues. Here the CDR3 DNA reads TGTGCCAGCAGCTTGAACCAGAATTCACCCCTCCACTTT. It encodes CASSLNQNSPLHF.

The chain carries TRBV9 and TRBJ2-7; D gene uncertain. This CDR3 has 15 residues. The ends were cut back, 0 bases at V and 6 bases at J, with 16 bases in the middle. Per germline, CDR1 SGDLS and CDR2 YYNGEE. The CDR3 coding sequence is TGTGCCAGCAGCGTAGACCCAAACCCTTTCGGCGAGCAGTACTTC. It yields the protein CASSVDPNPFGEQYF.

V usage is TRBV10-3 and J usage is TRBJ1-5; 9 nucleotides line up with TRBD1. V trimming: 10 bases; J trimming: 5 bases; junction bases outside the gene matches: 21. Per germline, CDR1 ENHRY and CDR2 SYGVKD. The length of the CDR3 is 18 residues. DNA for the CDR3: TGTGCCACCAGGGGTCGGGACAGGGTTGGATCGGATGATCAGCCCCAGCATTTT. Protein product: CATRGRDRVGSDDQPQHF.

The chain is built from TRBV7-3 and TRBJ2-6; D remains ambiguous. V dropped 2 bases and J dropped 2 bases, with 7 bases sitting between them. Germline values: CDR1 SGHTA, CDR2 FQGTGA. The CDR3 contains 15 residues. The CDR3 nucleotides are TGTGCCAGCAGCTTATTGGGTCCTGGGGCCAACGTCCTGACTTTC. It is translated as CASSLLGPGANVLTF.

This clone rates as medium-sized. This rearrangement joins TRBV2 to TRBJ1-5; D not certain. CDR3 length equals 15 residues. Germline assignment: CDR1 SNHLY and CDR2 FYNNEI. V was trimmed by 4 bases and J by 2 bases, leaving 12 bases between them. CDR3: CASSASILRNQPQHF. The CDR3 DNA reads TGTGCCAGCAGTGCGTCTATACTTCGCAATCAGCCCCAGCATTTT. The complete variable domain, with remaining parts taken from reference TRBV2 and TRBJ1-5, reads EPEVTQTPSHQVTQMGQEVILRCVPISNHLYFYWYRQILGQKVEFLVSFYNNEISEKSEIFDDQFSVERPDGSNFTLKIRSTKLEDSAMYFCASSASILRNQPQHFGDGTRLSIL.

The chain uses TRBV7-6 and TRBJ1-1; 12 positions match TRBD1. V was clipped by 4 bases and J by 6 bases; unmatched bases: 3. The CDR3 runs to 14 residues. Germline CDR1 reads SGHVS; CDR2 reads FNYEAQ. The CDR3 DNA sequence: TGTGCCAGCAGCTCCGGGACAGGGGGCTCTGAAGCTTTCTTT. It codes for CASSSGTGGSEAFF.

The chain links TRBV19 to TRBJ1-2; 8 nucleotides line up with TRBD1. Per germline, CDR1 LNHDA and CDR2 SQIVND (reference sequence). This CDR3 comprises 14 residues. V was clipped by 6 bases and J by 0 bases; unmatched bases: 3. This chain's CDR3 is CASRQTGANYGYTF. In DNA form, the CDR3 reads TGTGCCAGTAGACAGACAGGGGCTAACTATGGCTACACCTTC.

Only one count was recorded for this clone. The rearrangement uses TRBV4-3 and TRBJ2-6, with 9 bases lining up with TRBD1. Trimming at V came to 4 bases and at J to 0 bases, leaving 10 bases not matched to a gene. CDR3 size: 19 residues. The germline gives CDR1 LGHNA, CDR2 YSLEER. As DNA, the CDR3 is TGCGCCAGCAGCCTCAGAACCGGGACAGGGAGCTCTGGGGCCAACGTCCTGACTTTC. Translating gives CASSLRTGTGSSGANVLTF.

The chain employs TRBV30 and TRBJ2-6, with D tentatively TRBD1 or TRBD2 (6 bases each). The germline V gene encodes CDR1 GTSNPN and CDR2 SVGIG (reference sequence). The V and J ends lost 7 bases and 1 base respectively, with 17 bases between them. The CDR3 extends over 16 amino acids. The CDR3 DNA reads as TGTGCCTTGGGGGGAGGTGACAGGTCTGGGGCCAACGTCCTGACTTTC. Protein sequence: CALGGGDRSGANVLTF.

With respect to this clone: One end of the junction is discordant with germline, which a read error may explain. The rearrangement uses TRBV7-7 and TRBJ2-2; the D is unclear. Germline V gene sequence: CDR1 SSHAT, CDR2 FNYEAQ (reference sequence). The CDR3 runs 14 residues. The CDR3 region has the DNA TGTGCTAGCAGTATATCCCCTAACACCGGGGAGCTGTTTTTT. It specifies CASSISPNTGELFF.

V is TRBV19 and J is TRBJ2-4; tentative D call: TRBD1 (5 bases). The V end lost 3 bases, the J end lost 2 bases, and 14 bases lay between the germline ends. The germline V gene encodes CDR1 LNHDA and CDR2 SQIVND (reference sequence). The CDR3 extends over 16 amino acids. The CDR3 is CASSMGQGGTKNIQYF. The CDR3, as DNA: TGTGCCAGTAGTATGGGGCAGGGTGGGACCAAAAACATTCAGTACTTC.

This rearrangement joins TRBV10-3 to TRBJ1-6; no clear D. Germline CDR1 and CDR2: ENHRY and SYGVKD. The CDR3 has 13 amino acids. Deletions cut 3 bases from V and 7 bases from J, with 7 bases between. Here the CDR3 DNA reads TGTGCCATCAGTGACAGGCTCAATTCACCCCTCCACTTT. This sequence encodes CAISDRLNSPLHF.

This clone was recorded a few times. The chain is built from TRBV19 and TRBJ2-2; D is perhaps TRBD2 (6 bases). Germline lookup yields CDR1 LNHDA and CDR2 SQIVND (reference sequence). The CDR3 covers 15 residues. Trimming left V 6 bases short and J 0 bases short, with 11 bases between. CDR3 loop: CASSVGLTNTGELFF. The CDR3 DNA sequence: TGTGCCAGTAGCGTGGGACTGACGAACACCGGGGAGCTGTTTTTT. Filled out from reference TRBV19 and TRBJ2-2, the complete variable domain reads DGGITQSPKYLFRKEGQNVTLSCEQNLNHDAMYWYRQDPGQGLRLIYYSQIVNDFQKGDIAEGYSVSREKKESFPLTVTSAQKNPTAFYLCASSVGLTNTGELFFGEGSRLTVL.